This TCR beta chain was profiled in a study of T cell clonality in common variable immunodeficiency. Notes on the study in general: What drives increased CVID clonality needs T cell subpopulation sequencing. TCRbeta clonality was increased in CVID versus healthy controls.

This clone has a count of ten or more. Antigen: not known. The read is 3 residues too short to cover the CDR3 end, so that end is filled in from the germline J gene. V lost 3 bases, J lost 4 bases, and 6 bases stayed unmatched. The germline gives CDR1 SQVTM, CDR2 ANQGSEA. The CDR3 length is 13 residues. Produced via immunoSEQ multiplex PCR; TCRdb's table is partial and in-frame only. This table holds 40,000 to 45,000 clones with no singletons; the top ten claim about 0.7%. This rearrangement joins TRBV29-1 to TRBJ2-7; 7 bases fit TRBD1. Sample: peripheral blood mononuclear cells. The TCR originated in a person between 18 and 69 years old in good health. The CDR3 sequence: CSVDDGTAYEQYF. The sequenced part of the CDR3 DNA is TGCAGCGTTGATGATGGGACAGCGTACGAG.